These 28 T cell receptor beta chains were sequenced from one sample in a study of cytomegalovirus exposure and HLA in healthy donors. Primers: 60 Vbeta forward and 13 Jbeta reverse. Clones were sequenced by immunoSEQ multiplex PCR, and TCRdb holds only the in-frame ones, with some missing. The sample has 100,000 to 150,000 clones, around 82% seen once. Sequenced material: PBMCs. The receptor source for this set is a middle-aged woman in good health and CMV-seropositive.

The chain is built from TRBV5-1 and TRBJ2-3; 8 bases align to TRBD2. The CDR3 sequence is 21 residues long. Per germline, CDR1 SGHRS and CDR2 YFSETQ. The trim removed 1 base at V and 3 bases at J, leaving 22 bases unmatched. CDR3 loop: CASSLYRPGTRARLRTDTQYF. CDR3 nucleotide sequence: TGCGCCAGCAGCTTGTATAGGCCCGGGACTAGAGCCCGTCTTCGGACAGATACGCAGTATTTT.

The chain recombines TRBV2 with TRBJ2-5, with a weak D call TRBD2 (7 bases). This CDR3 comprises 13 residues. The ends were cut back, 9 bases at V and 2 bases at J, with 13 bases in the middle. CDR1 SNHLY and CDR2 FYNNEI come from the germline V gene. CDR3 bases: TGTGCCAGAGAAGCGGGGACACAAGAGACCCAGTACTTC. Its protein is CAREAGTQETQYF.

In regard to this clone: One end of the junction varies from germline; a read error may be responsible. The identical CDR3 is also encoded by other nucleotide sequences in the sample. CDR3 sequence reads: CASSTPGSRTAAGKSTDTQYF. CDR3 DNA sequence: TGCGCCAGCAGCACCCCCGGAAGTCGGACGGCGGCGGGGAAGTCCACAGATACACAGTATTTT. The rearrangement links TRBV9 to TRBJ2-3; D possibly corresponds to TRBD2 (6 bases). This CDR3 is built from 21 residues. Germline-derived CDR1 and CDR2 are SGDLS and YYNGEE.

The chain combines TRBV27 with TRBJ2-1, with D tentatively TRBD1 (6 bases). The CDR3 spans 14 residues. From germline, CDR1 is MNHEY and CDR2 SMNVEV (reference sequence). Trimming removed 2 bases from V and 9 bases from J, with 14 bases in between. The CDR3 DNA reads as TGTGCCAGCAGTTTAGTTTACAGGGTATGTGAGCAGTTCTTC. Translated: CASSLVYRVCEQFF.

The CDR3 spells CASSLKGHGYGYTF. CDR3 DNA: TGTGCCAGCAGTTTAAAGGGACACGGCTATGGCTACACCTTC. The genes are TRBV28 and TRBJ1-2; D is perhaps TRBD1 (6 bases). V lost 2 bases and J lost 4, with 11 bases in between. The CDR3 consists of 14 residues. Germline CDR1 is MDHEN and CDR2 is SYDVKM.

CDR3 amino acids: CASSIAGSSTDTQYF. As DNA, the CDR3 is TGTGCCAGTAGTATCGCGGGTTCTAGCACAGATACGCAGTATTTT. The chain links TRBV19 to TRBJ2-3, with a tentative D call TRBD2 (5 bases). The V gene's germline CDR1 is LNHDA and CDR2 SQIVND (reference sequence). Between the trimmed V and J ends, which lost 3 bases and 0 bases, there was a span of 10 bases. The CDR3 length is 15 residues.

The chain couples TRBV6-5 to TRBJ2-5; no firm D call. The CDR3 covers 14 residues. V dropped 0 bases and J dropped 2 bases, with 7 bases sitting between them. In germline, CDR1 is MNHEY, CDR2 SVGAGI. CDR3 in amino acids: CASSYSLIQETQYF. The CDR3 DNA reads TGTGCCAGCAGTTACTCTCTTATACAAGAGACCCAGTACTTC.

The chain combines TRBV5-1 with TRBJ1-4; maybe TRBD1 (6 bases). Trimming pared 4 bases from V and 2 bases from J, leaving 9 bases between. The germline V gene encodes CDR1 SGHRS and CDR2 YFSETQ. The CDR3 has 14 amino acids. This CDR3 is CASSIQGTNEKLFF. CDR3 bases: TGCGCCAGCAGCATTCAGGGGACTAATGAAAAACTGTTTTTT.

The DNA of the CDR3 is TGTGCCAGCAGTACAGGGGGATATGGCTACACCTTC. This gives the protein CASSTGGYGYTF. This rearrangement joins TRBV9 to TRBJ1-2; 8 nucleotides match TRBD1. CDR3 length: 12 residues. The germline V gene has CDR1 SGDLS and CDR2 YYNGEE. V dropped 5 bases and J dropped 5; count of bases not matched to a gene: 2.

This chain links TRBV7-3 with TRBJ1-1; maybe TRBD1 (6 bases). Germline V gives CDR1 SGHTA, CDR2 FQGTGA. V lost 5 bases to trimming and J lost 4 bases, with 14 bases between them. This CDR3 contains 14 residues. Written as DNA, the CDR3 is TGTGCCAGCAGCCCTATAGCAGGGGCCACTGAAGCTTTCTTT. The encoded protein is CASSPIAGATEAFF.

A few counts support this clone. V usage is TRBV9 and J usage is TRBJ2-1; 9 bases fit TRBD2. V lost 0 bases to trimming and J lost 6 bases; unmatched junction nucleotides: 4. The CDR3 runs to 15 residues. Germline lookup yields CDR1 SGDLS and CDR2 YYNGEE. CDR3 region: CASSVDFSGSNEQFF. CDR3 DNA: TGTGCCAGCAGCGTAGATTTTAGCGGGAGCAATGAGCAGTTCTTC.

This chain connects TRBV12-5 to TRBJ2-4, with 9 bases identical to TRBD2. This CDR3 comprises 15 residues. The germline V gene encodes CDR1 LGHNT and CDR2 FRNRAP. The ends lost 1 base at V and 4 bases at J; junction bases unmatched: 2. The CDR3 spells CASGLGLAEKNIQYF. CDR3 DNA: TGTGCTAGTGGTTTGGGACTAGCGGAAAAAAACATTCAGTACTTC.

The rearrangement uses TRBV25-1 and TRBJ2-3; weak D call: TRBD1 (6 bases). Germline CDR1 MGHDK, CDR2 SYGVNS. V was shortened by 8 bases and J by 2 bases, with 20 bases between the two germline ends. The CDR3 totals 16 residues. As DNA, the CDR3 is TGTGCCAGCGCCGGGGACATGGGACCCCCCACAGATACGCAGTATTTT. This gives the protein CASAGDMGPPTDTQYF.

This clone was counted a few times. The CDR3: CASLLDGTGELFF. The CDR3 region has the DNA TGTGCCAGTCTACTAGATGGCACCGGGGAGCTGTTTTTT. The chain employs TRBV2 and TRBJ2-2; D possibly corresponds to TRBD2 (5 bases). The CDR3 length is 13 residues. Trimming stripped 9 bases from V and 4 bases from J, with 12 bases between. CDR1 and CDR2 (germline): SNHLY, FYNNEI.

This clone was recorded only once. The chain links TRBV27 to TRBJ1-5; TRBD1 matches 7 bases. After removal of 4 bases from V and 4 bases from J, the junction contained 7 bases not matched to a gene. Germline CDR1 is MNHEY and CDR2 is SMNVEV (reference sequence). The CDR3 length is 15 residues. CDR3 sequence: CASSSLQGSNQPQHF. The CDR3 region has the DNA TGTGCCAGCAGTTCCCTACAGGGGAGTAATCAGCCCCAGCATTTT.

V and J are TRBV27 and TRBJ2-5; 8 nucleotides match TRBD2. CDR1 MNHEY and CDR2 SMNVEV come from the germline V gene (reference sequence). With 9 bases clipped from V and 4 bases from J, the junction kept 13 bases outside the gene matches. This CDR3 is 15 amino acids long. DNA of the CDR3: TGTGCCAGTGCCGCAGAGAGCGGGGGTGGAGAGACCCAGTACTTC. It codes for CASAAESGGGETQYF.

This clone came up a few times. The V and J genes are TRBV27 and TRBJ1-2; the D gene is possibly TRBD1 (6 bases). Per the germline V gene, CDR1 is MNHEY and CDR2 is SMNVEV (reference sequence). This CDR3 has 12 amino acids. The germline V and J ends were trimmed by 1 base and 9 bases, with 9 bases remaining between them. CDR3 in DNA: TGTGCCAGCAGTTTATTTGGGGACAGCTACACCTTC. Amino acids: CASSLFGDSYTF.

This sequence joins TRBV30 and TRBJ2-2, with D possibly being TRBD2 (6 bases). V gave up 5 bases and J gave up 5 bases, with 12 bases separating them. In germline, CDR1 is GTSNPN, CDR2 SVGIG (reference sequence). There are 13 residues in the CDR3. CDR3 sequence (DNA): TGTGCCTGGGGGACTGGGGGAACCGGGGAGCTGTTTTTT. It encodes CAWGTGGTGELFF.

This clone appeared once. The chain employs TRBV5-8 and TRBJ2-7; TRBD1 matches at 7 bases. The V segment lost 7 bases and the J segment 3 bases; nucleotides outside the gene matches: 10. This CDR3 is 14 amino acids long. In germline, CDR1 is SGHTS, CDR2 YDEGEE. CDR3 loop: CASRQTGNLYEQYF. Here the CDR3 DNA reads TGTGCCAGCCGGCAGACAGGGAACCTCTACGAGCAGTACTTC.

This chain uses TRBV5-4 with TRBJ2-7, with a tentative D call TRBD1 (6 bases). V was trimmed by 4 bases and J by 3 bases, leaving 8 bases between them. Per the germline V gene, CDR1 is SGHNT and CDR2 is YYREEE (reference sequence). The CDR3 has 12 residues. The CDR3 spells CASSDRRYEQYF. The CDR3 DNA reads as TGTGCCAGCAGCGACAGGCGCTACGAGCAGTACTTC. Combining the CDR3 with reference TRBV5-4 and TRBJ2-7 gives the whole variable domain ETGVTQSPTHLIKTRGQQVTLRCSSQSGHNTVSWYQQALGQGPQFIFQYYREEENGRGNFPPRFSGLQFPNYSSELNVNALELDDSALYLCASSDRRYEQYFGPGTRLTVT.

The gene calls are TRBV6-1 and TRBJ2-5, with 7 bases identical to TRBD1. Germline CDR1 and CDR2: MNHNS and SASEGT. The J segment lost 5 bases and the V segment lost 4 bases, leaving 10 bases of the junction unmatched. The CDR3 is made up of 15 amino acids. In nucleotides, the CDR3 is TGTGCCAGCAGTGTCTACCGGGACAGCTTTGAGACCCAGTACTTC. This codes for CASSVYRDSFETQYF.

The chain combines TRBV6-1 with TRBJ2-2; weak D call: TRBD2 (7 bases). The ends were cut back, 6 bases at V and 4 bases at J, with 15 bases in the middle. CDR1 and CDR2 from the germline V gene are MNHNS and SASEGT. The CDR3 runs 15 residues. The CDR3 spells CASSSGGAGTGELFF. CDR3 bases: TGTGCCAGCAGCTCTGGGGGGGCGGGCACCGGGGAGCTGTTTTTT.

In this sample, this clone turned up a few times. The rearrangement uses TRBV29-1 and TRBJ2-1; maybe TRBD1 (6 bases). The germline V gene has CDR1 SQVTM and CDR2 ANQGSEA. There are 13 residues in the CDR3. V gave up 4 bases and J gave up 4 bases, with 11 bases separating them. The CDR3 region has the DNA TGCAGCGTTGGCGGACAGCTTTACAATGAGCAGTTCTTC. Its translation: CSVGGQLYNEQFF.

This chain connects TRBV28 to TRBJ2-7; D not resolved. The CDR3 covers 12 residues. CDR1 is MDHEN, CDR2 SYDVKM, per germline. Trimming cost V 5 bases and J 1 base, with 6 bases left between them. CDR3 bases: TGTGCCAGCAGTCCCTATTCCTACGAGCAGTACTTC. Amino acids: CASSPYSYEQYF.

V and J are TRBV2 and TRBJ2-2; 10 bases align to TRBD2. The CDR3 length is 15 residues. The germline CDR1 and CDR2 sequences are SNHLY and FYNNEI. With 9 bases clipped from V and 2 bases from J, the junction kept 6 bases outside the gene matches. This CDR3 reads CARNSGRPNTGELFF. CDR3 coding DNA: TGTGCCAGGAATAGCGGGAGGCCCAACACCGGGGAGCTGTTTTTT.

This rearrangement joins TRBV30 to TRBJ2-3; 7 bases line up with TRBD2. Germline assignment: CDR1 GTSNPN and CDR2 SVGIG (reference sequence). The CDR3 is 16 residues long. V was pared by 3 bases and J by 0 bases, with 9 bases of the junction left unmatched. In DNA, the CDR3 is TGTGCCTGGAGGCTACTAGCGAAAACTAGCACAGATACGCAGTATTTT. Translation gives CAWRLLAKTSTDTQYF.

The V and J genes are TRBV9 and TRBJ1-5; 7 bases fit TRBD1. With 2 bases clipped from V and 2 bases from J, the junction kept 4 bases outside the gene matches. CDR3 length: 15 amino acids. From germline, CDR1 is SGDLS and CDR2 YYNGEE. The CDR3 spells CASSVSGTGNQPQHF. The CDR3 DNA is TGTGCCAGCAGCGTCTCCGGGACAGGCAATCAGCCCCAGCATTTT. The full variable domain, completed using reference TRBV9 and TRBJ1-5, is DSGVTQTPKHLITATGQRVTLRCSPRSGDLSVYWYQQSLDQGLQFLIQYYNGEERAKGNILERFSAQQFPDLHSELNLSSLELGDSALYFCASSVSGTGNQPQHFGDGTRLSIL.

V is TRBV5-1 and J is TRBJ2-4, with a tentative D call TRBD1 (6 bases). Germline V CDR1 and CDR2: SGHRS, YFSETQ. The CDR3 contains 17 residues. Deletions cut 4 bases from V and 1 base from J, with 18 bases between. The CDR3 spells CASSLGYGGLAKNIQYF. DNA of the CDR3: TGCGCCAGCAGCCTGGGGTATGGGGGCTTGGCCAAAAACATTCAGTACTTC.